These 5 T cell receptor beta chains were all obtained from the same sample, sequenced in a study of cytomegalovirus exposure and HLA in healthy donors. 60 Vbeta and 13 Jbeta primers were used in PCR. Libraries were prepared by immunoSEQ multiplex PCR; TCRdb keeps only in-frame clonotypes and omits some of them. The table includes 150,000 to 250,000 clones, 79% detected once. Sequenced material: PBMCs. The receptors stem from a woman aged 30 to 39 in good health and CMV-seropositive.

This clone was detected only a few times. CDR3 region: CASSISAGTDISTDTQYF. CDR3 nucleotides: TGTGCCAGCAGCATTTCAGCGGGGACCGATATTAGCACAGATACGCAGTATTTT. V gene TRBV13 combines with J gene TRBJ2-3, with TRBD2 identical over 7 bases. The CDR3 is 18 residues long. The V segment lost 5 bases and the J segment 0 bases; nucleotides outside the gene matches: 14. The germline V gene has CDR1 PRHDT and CDR2 FYEKMQ (reference sequence).

V usage is TRBV19 and J usage is TRBJ2-7, with TRBD1 as a possible D gene (5 bases). There are 12 residues in the CDR3. Per the germline V gene, CDR1 is LNHDA and CDR2 is SQIVND (reference sequence). V was trimmed by 5 bases and J by 5 bases, leaving 10 bases between them. The CDR3 is CASSFQGNEQYF. CDR3 DNA sequence: TGTGCCAGTAGTTTTCAGGGTAACGAGCAGTACTTC. Full variable domain (remainder filled in from reference TRBV19 and TRBJ2-7): DGGITQSPKYLFRKEGQNVTLSCEQNLNHDAMYWYRQDPGQGLRLIYYSQIVNDFQKGDIAEGYSVSREKKESFPLTVTSAQKNPTAFYLCASSFQGNEQYFGPGTRLTVT.

The chain links TRBV7-9 to TRBJ2-5, with 11 bases identical to TRBD1. V lost 3 bases, J lost 5 bases, and 5 bases stayed unmatched. The CDR3 is 15 amino acids. Germline V gene data show CDR1 as SEHNR and CDR2 as FQNEAQ (reference sequence). CDR3 protein: CASSFGQGALETQYF. CDR3 DNA sequence: TGTGCCAGCAGCTTCGGACAGGGGGCTCTGGAGACCCAGTACTTC.

The V and J genes are TRBV18 and TRBJ1-2; TRBD1 matches at 7 bases. The CDR3 sequence is 13 residues long. With 4 bases clipped from V and 3 bases from J, the junction kept 2 bases outside the gene matches. CDR1 KGHSH and CDR2 LQKENI come from the germline V gene. Written as DNA, the CDR3 is TGTGCCAGCTCACAGGGGGCGGACTATGGCTACACCTTC. It is translated as CASSQGADYGYTF.

This chain connects TRBV5-1 to TRBJ2-5; the D is unclear. The germline V gene encodes CDR1 SGHRS and CDR2 YFSETQ. Deletions cut 0 bases from V and 1 base from J, with 7 bases between. CDR3 length: 14 residues. Here the CDR3 reads CASSLVSVQETQYF. Written as DNA, the CDR3 is TGCGCCAGCAGCTTGGTAAGCGTCCAAGAGACCCAGTACTTC.